This T cell receptor beta chain came from a study of long-term antiretroviral therapy in people with HIV. About the research overall: A decade or so separates the oldest specimens from the later 2015 immediate-ART recommendation.

V dropped 2 bases and J dropped 10; count of bases not matched to a gene: 11. Germline CDR1 and CDR2: ENHRY and SYGVKD. The CDR3 totals 15 residues. Samples held about 0.95-10 million cryopreserved PBMC, and DNA extraction followed. Samples were assayed with immunoSEQ v3.0 at survey level. Here immunoSEQ multiplex PCR was the method, and the copy in TCRdb shows in-frame clones only, minus some. In the table there are about 11,000 clones, roughly 89% of which are singletons. This receptor was obtained from a woman aged 40-49 years with HIV. This sample comprised unsorted PBMCs, obtained 0.2 years before starting antiretroviral therapy. The chain joins TRBV10-3 to TRBJ2-1; TRBD2 aligns across 7 bases. The CDR3 coding sequence is TGTGCCATCAGTGAGGATCGTGGACGGGGGGTGGAGCAGTTCTTC. Translating it yields CAISEDRGRGVEQFF.